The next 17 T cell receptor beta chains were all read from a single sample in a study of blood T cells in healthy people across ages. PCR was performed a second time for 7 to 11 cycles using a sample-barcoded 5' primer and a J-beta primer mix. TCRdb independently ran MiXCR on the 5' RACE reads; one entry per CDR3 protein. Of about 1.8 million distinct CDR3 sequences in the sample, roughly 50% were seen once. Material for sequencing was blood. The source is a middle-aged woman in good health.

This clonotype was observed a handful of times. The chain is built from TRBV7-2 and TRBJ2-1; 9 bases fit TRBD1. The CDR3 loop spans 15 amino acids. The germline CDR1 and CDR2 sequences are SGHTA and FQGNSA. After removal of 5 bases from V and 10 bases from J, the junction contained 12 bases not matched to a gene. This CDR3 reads CASSPRQGGWLEQFF. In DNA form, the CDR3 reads TGTGCCAGCAGCCCACGACAGGGGGGCTGGCTGGAGCAGTTCTTC.

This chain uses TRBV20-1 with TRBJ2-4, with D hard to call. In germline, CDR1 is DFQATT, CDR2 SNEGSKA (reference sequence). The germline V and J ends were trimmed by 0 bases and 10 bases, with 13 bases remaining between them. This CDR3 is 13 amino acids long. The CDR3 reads CSARDLGRQIQYF. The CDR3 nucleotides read TGCAGTGCTAGAGACCTAGGACGTCAGATTCAGTACTTC.

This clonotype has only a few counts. For the CDR3, the DNA is TGTGCCACCAGTGATCACGGACAGGCTTATGGCTACACCTTC. The encoded protein is CATSDHGQAYGYTF. V is TRBV24-1 and J is TRBJ1-2; 7 bases agree with TRBD1. Trimming cost V 3 bases and J 5 bases; bases outside gene matches: 5. The CDR3 spans 14 residues. From germline, CDR1 is KGHDR and CDR2 SFDVKD.

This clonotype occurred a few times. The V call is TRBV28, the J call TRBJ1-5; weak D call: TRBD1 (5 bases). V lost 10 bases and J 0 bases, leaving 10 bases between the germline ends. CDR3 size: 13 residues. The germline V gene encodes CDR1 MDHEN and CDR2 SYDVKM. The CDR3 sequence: CATGRGSNQPQHF. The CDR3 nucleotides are TGTGCCACGGGGCGGGGTAGCAATCAGCCCCAGCATTTT.

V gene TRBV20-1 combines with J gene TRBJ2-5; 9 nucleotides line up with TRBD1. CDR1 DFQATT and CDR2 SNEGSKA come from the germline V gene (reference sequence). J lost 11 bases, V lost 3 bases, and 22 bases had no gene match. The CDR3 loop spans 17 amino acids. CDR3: CSASSFAQGARSIEQYF. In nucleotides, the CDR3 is TGCAGTGCTAGTTCCTTCGCACAGGGGGCTCGATCGATTGAGCAGTACTTC.

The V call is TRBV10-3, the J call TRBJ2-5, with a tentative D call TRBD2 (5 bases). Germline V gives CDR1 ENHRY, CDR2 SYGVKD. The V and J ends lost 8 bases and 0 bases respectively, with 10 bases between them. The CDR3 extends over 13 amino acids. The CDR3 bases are TGTGCCATCTCGACGGGGTACCAAGAGACCCAGTACTTC. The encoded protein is CAISTGYQETQYF.

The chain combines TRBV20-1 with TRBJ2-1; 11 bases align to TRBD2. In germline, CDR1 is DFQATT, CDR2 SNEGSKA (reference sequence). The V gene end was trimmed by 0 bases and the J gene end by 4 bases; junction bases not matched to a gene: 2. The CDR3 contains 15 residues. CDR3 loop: CSARDLAGGYNEQFF. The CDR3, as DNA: TGCAGTGCTAGAGATCTAGCGGGGGGTTACAATGAGCAGTTCTTC.

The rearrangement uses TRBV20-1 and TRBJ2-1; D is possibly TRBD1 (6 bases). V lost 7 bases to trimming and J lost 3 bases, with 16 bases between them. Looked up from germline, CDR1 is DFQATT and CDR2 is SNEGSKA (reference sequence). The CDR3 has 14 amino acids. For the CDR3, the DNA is TGCAGTGTTGAGGCTCCCAGGGGCTACAATGAGCAGTTCTTC. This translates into CSVEAPRGYNEQFF.

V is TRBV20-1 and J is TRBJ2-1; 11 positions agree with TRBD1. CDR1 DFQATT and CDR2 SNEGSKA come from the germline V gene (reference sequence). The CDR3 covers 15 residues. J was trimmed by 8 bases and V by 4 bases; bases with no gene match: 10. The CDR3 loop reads CSATEGQGGGYEQFF. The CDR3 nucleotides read TGCAGTGCTACCGAGGGACAGGGGGGAGGATATGAGCAGTTCTTC.

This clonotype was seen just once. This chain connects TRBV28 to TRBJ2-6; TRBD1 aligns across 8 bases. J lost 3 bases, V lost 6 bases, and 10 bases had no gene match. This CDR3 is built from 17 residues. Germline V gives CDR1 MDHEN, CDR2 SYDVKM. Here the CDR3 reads CASSAGTGVGGANVLTF. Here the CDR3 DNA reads TGTGCCAGCAGCGCCGGGACAGGAGTAGGTGGGGCCAACGTCCTGACTTTC.

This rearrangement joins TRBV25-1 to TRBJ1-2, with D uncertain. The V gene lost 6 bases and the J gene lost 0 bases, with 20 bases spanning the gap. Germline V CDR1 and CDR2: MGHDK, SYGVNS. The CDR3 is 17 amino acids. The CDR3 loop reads CASSPLDGESANYGYTF. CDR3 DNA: TGTGCCAGCAGCCCTTTGGACGGGGAGAGTGCTAACTATGGCTACACCTTC.

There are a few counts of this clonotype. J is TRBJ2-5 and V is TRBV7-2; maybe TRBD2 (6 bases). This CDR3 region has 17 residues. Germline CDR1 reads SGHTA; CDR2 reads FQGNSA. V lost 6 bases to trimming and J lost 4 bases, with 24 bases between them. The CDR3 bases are TGTGCCAGCAGGGAGGAAGACGGGACTCCCCCTGGAGAGACCCAGTACTTC. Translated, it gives CASREEDGTPPGETQYF.

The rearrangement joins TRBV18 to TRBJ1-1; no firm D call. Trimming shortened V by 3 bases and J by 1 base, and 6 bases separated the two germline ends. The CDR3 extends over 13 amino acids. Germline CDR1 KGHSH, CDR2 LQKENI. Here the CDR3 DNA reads TGTGCCAGCTCACCTACCCGGAACACTGAAGCTTTCTTT. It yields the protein CASSPTRNTEAFF.

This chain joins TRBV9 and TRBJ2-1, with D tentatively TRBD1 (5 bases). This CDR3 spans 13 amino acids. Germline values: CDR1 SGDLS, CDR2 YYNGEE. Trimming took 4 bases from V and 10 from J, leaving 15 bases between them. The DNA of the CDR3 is TGTGCCAGCAGCCCAGACGGGTACAGGGAGCAGTTCTTC. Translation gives CASSPDGYREQFF.

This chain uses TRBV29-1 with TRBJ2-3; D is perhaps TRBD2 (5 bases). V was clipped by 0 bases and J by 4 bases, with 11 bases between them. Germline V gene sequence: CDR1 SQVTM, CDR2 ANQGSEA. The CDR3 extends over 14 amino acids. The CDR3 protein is CSVEERASADTQYF. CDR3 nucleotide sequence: TGCAGCGTTGAAGAGCGGGCCTCGGCAGATACGCAGTATTTT.

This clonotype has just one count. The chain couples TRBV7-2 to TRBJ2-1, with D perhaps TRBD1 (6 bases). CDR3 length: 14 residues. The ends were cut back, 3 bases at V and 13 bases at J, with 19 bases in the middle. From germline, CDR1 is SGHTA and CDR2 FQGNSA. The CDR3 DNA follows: TGTGCCAGCAGCTTGGGGTGGGGGCAAGAGACCCAGTTCTTC. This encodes CASSLGWGQETQFF.

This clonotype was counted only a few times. This chain's CDR3 is CASSLWGTGADNEQFF. CDR3 coding DNA: TGTGCCAGCAGCTTGTGGGGGACAGGGGCTGACAATGAGCAGTTCTTC. V and J are TRBV7-2 and TRBJ2-1; TRBD1 matches at 10 bases. Trimming took 3 bases from V and 5 from J; bases not matched to a gene: 7. The CDR3 sequence is 16 residues long. CDR1 and CDR2 (germline): SGHTA, FQGNSA.